These T cell receptor beta chains were read from a single sample in a study of control samples from healthy donors and cancer patients. TCRdb's table, derived via immunoSEQ multiplex PCR, lists solely in-frame clones and lacks some. The table lists over 70,000 clones, about 89% of them singletons. The specimen sequenced was PBMCs. The source of these receptors is a woman in her fifties or sixties with colorectal cancer. Both conserved end residues are part of each CDR3. The D gene is left open where the match is weak. The size of a clone is reported for some rows only, either as once, few or many, or as a class for expanded clones.

j_call,d_call,v_call,clone_size,cdr3_nt,cdr3_aa
TRBJ2-5,TRBD2,TRBV10-3,NA,TGTGCCATCAGTGAGTCGCTAGCGGGAGGGGAGACCCAGTACTTC,CAISESLAGGETQYF
TRBJ2-3,NA,TRBV19,NA,TGTGCCAGTAGTATAACGACTAGCACAGATACGCAGTATTTT,CASSITTSTDTQYF
TRBJ2-5,NA,TRBV6-2/TRBV6-3,NA,TGTGCCAGCAGTTATCGGGGGTTAGCGGCCTACCAAGAGACCCAGTACTTC,CASSYRGLAAYQETQYF
TRBJ1-5,NA,TRBV14,NA,TGTGCCAGCTGTAGGGGGGCCACAACTAGCAATCAGCCCCAGCATTTT,CASCRGATTSNQPQHF
TRBJ2-5,TRBD2,TRBV5-1,NA,TGCGCCAGCAGCGCCGGGACTAGCGGGGTCCAAGAGACCCAGTACTTC,CASSAGTSGVQETQYF
TRBJ1-1,NA,TRBV3-1/TRBV3-2,NA,TGTGCCAGCAGCCAAGAAACAGGGTGGGTCACTGAAGCTTTCTTT,CASSQETGWVTEAFF
TRBJ2-1,NA,TRBV4-3,NA,TGCGCCAGCAGCCAAGAGGTCGGCAGATACAATGAGCAGTTCTTC,CASSQEVGRYNEQFF
TRBJ1-4,NA,TRBV14,NA,TGTGCCAGCAGCCAACTGGGGAGCACAACTAATGAAAAACTGTTTTTT,CASSQLGSTTNEKLFF
TRBJ1-1,NA,TRBV11-2,few,TGTGCCAGCAGCACCGCTTCTTCTAGCTTGAACACTGAAGCTTTCTTT,CASSTASSSLNTEAFF
TRBJ1-1,NA,TRBV7-9,NA,TGTGCCAGCAGCTTATCGGCCCTGAACACTGAAGCTTTCTTT,CASSLSALNTEAFF
TRBJ2-5,NA,TRBV12-3/TRBV12-4,NA,TGTGCCAGCAGTTTTCGGGGGCAAGAGACCCAGTACTTC,CASSFRGQETQYF
TRBJ2-3,NA,TRBV4-1,once,TGCGCCAGCAGCCCCGGGACTAGCACAGATACGCAGTATTTT,CASSPGTSTDTQYF
TRBJ1-2,TRBD1,TRBV3-1/TRBV3-2,NA,TGTGCCAGCAGCCAAGAGCGTAACCGGGACAGGAGAAACTATGGCTACACCTTC,CASSQERNRDRRNYGYTF
TRBJ2-5,NA,TRBV4-3,NA,TGCGCCAGCAGCCAAGATCGTTCTAGATATGAGACCCAGTACTTC,CASSQDRSRYETQYF
TRBJ1-2,NA,TRBV28,once,TGTGCCAGCAGCCCTCCCGGGACCCCGCGTGGCTACACCTTC,CASSPPGTPRGYTF
TRBJ1-2,NA,TRBV2,NA,TGTGCCATCTCGACCACCGGTTCCTATGGCTACACCTTC,CAISTTGSYGYTF
TRBJ1-5,TRBD1,TRBV6-1,NA,TGTGCCAGCAGTGAAGATTGGACAGGACCCTATAGCAATCAGCCCCAGCATTTT,CASSEDWTGPYSNQPQHF
TRBJ2-3,TRBD2,TRBV28,NA,TGTGCCAGCAGTTTATCCCAAGCCAGACTAGCGGGGGTCCCAGATACGCAGTATTTT,CASSLSQARLAGVPDTQYF
TRBJ1-1,NA,TRBV10-2,few,TGCGCCAGCAGTGAGGACAGGAACACTGAAGCTTTCTTT,CASSEDRNTEAFF
TRBJ2-1,NA,TRBV6-5,once,TGTGCCAGCAGTAGGACAGCGCGGTATGAGCAGTTCTTC,CASSRTARYEQFF
TRBJ1-2,NA,TRBV27,NA,TGTGCCAGCAGTTTAAAGGGATCAAACTATGGCTACACCTTC,CASSLKGSNYGYTF
TRBJ1-6,NA,TRBV28,NA,TGTGCCAGCAGCCCTAGGGGGGGGCGAGGATCACCCCTCCACTTT,CASSPRGGRGSPLHF
TRBJ1-2,NA,TRBV6-2/TRBV6-3,NA,TGTGCCAGCAGTCGTGTAGGGGAGGGGGCTAACTATGGCTACACCTTC,CASSRVGEGANYGYTF
TRBJ1-3,TRBD1,TRBV7-2,NA,TGTGCCAGCAGCGCGACAGGGATCGGAAACACCATATATTTT,CASSATGIGNTIYF
TRBJ1-5,NA,TRBV5-6,NA,TGTGCCAGCAGCCCTGGAGGGGGGCGGCCCAATCAGCCCCAGCATTTT,CASSPGGGRPNQPQHF